This T cell receptor beta chain was obtained from a study of memory CD4+ T cells and cytomegalovirus serostatus. On the study more broadly: Healthy Belgian adult donors included roughly ten CMV-positive and 24 CMV-negative people.

This CDR3 spans 13 amino acids. Trimming removed 0 bases from V and 4 bases from J, with 6 bases in between. CDR1 is SGHTA and CDR2 is FQGNSA in the germline V gene. The sort gate was single viable CD3+CD4+CD8-CD45RO+ cells for memory CD4+ T cells. Donors' CMV status reflects serum IgG against pp150, pp28, p38, p52. This clone was picked up one time. The antigen remains undetermined. Study-level findings and limits: CD4+ memory repertoires contained about 40% of the roughly 160 reported CMV TCRbeta sequences.

The assay was immunoSEQ multiplex PCR, and TCRdb's table has in-frame clones only and misses some. The sample comprises 40,000 to 50,000 clones, 60% to 80% of which are singletons, and approximately 1.2% rests with the top ten. The chain joins TRBV7-2 to TRBJ2-5; tentatively, D is TRBD1 or TRBD2 (5 bases each). The sequenced material came from memory CD4+ T cells from blood. This clonotype originated in an adult in good health and CMV-seropositive. CDR3 protein: CASSLAGAETQYF. Written as DNA, the CDR3 is TGTGCCAGCAGCTTAGCCGGGGCAGAGACCCAGTACTTC.